Listed here are 12 T cell receptor beta chains from one sample, sequenced in a study of blood T cells in healthy people across ages. The second PCR ran roughly 7 to 11 cycles with a sample-barcoded 5' primer and J-beta primers. TCRdb itself ran the 5' RACE reads through MiXCR, one entry per CDR3 protein. The sample records roughly 700,000 distinct CDR3 sequences, about 52% being singletons. Source material: blood. These receptors came from an older woman in good health.

This CDR3 is CSALGQTSLYGYTF. CDR3 sequence (DNA): TGCAGTGCTCTGGGACAGACAAGTCTATATGGCTACACCTTC. V usage is TRBV20-1 and J usage is TRBJ1-2; 7 positions match TRBD1. The V gene's germline CDR1 is DFQATT and CDR2 SNEGSKA (reference sequence). V shed 5 bases, J shed 5 bases, and the junction held 11 bases outside the gene matches. This CDR3 region has 14 residues.

The chain combines TRBV20-1 with TRBJ2-7; D is undetermined. The CDR3 is made up of 12 amino acids. V was trimmed by 0 bases and J by 3 bases, leaving 6 bases between them. CDR1 and CDR2 from the germline V gene are DFQATT and SNEGSKA (reference sequence). CDR3 amino acids: CSARDANYEQYF. CDR3 DNA sequence: TGCAGTGCTAGAGACGCTAACTACGAGCAGTACTTC.

This clonotype has just a few counts. This sequence joins TRBV12-3 or TRBV12-4 and TRBJ2-3; perhaps TRBD1 as D (6 bases). The CDR3 is 15 amino acids. Deletions cut 5 bases from V and 6 bases from J, with 18 bases between. CDR3 sequence: CASSLQAGVADTQYF. The CDR3 coding sequence is TGTGCCAGCAGTCTCCAGGCAGGGGTGGCGGATACGCAGTATTTT.

J is TRBJ2-4 and V is TRBV5-6; 12 bases match TRBD1. The end of the DNA aligns better with TRBJ2-7, so the J call may be wrong. Per germline, CDR1 SGHDT and CDR2 YYEEEE. The CDR3 covers 16 residues. This CDR3 reads CASSLGAGTGGGEQYF. The CDR3 DNA reads TGTGCCAGCAGCTTGGGTGCTGGGACAGGGGGCGGCGAGCAGTACTTC.

Only a few counts were recorded for this clonotype. The J gene is TRBJ2-7, the V gene TRBV14; 13 nucleotides match TRBD2. This CDR3 has 17 residues. CDR1 and CDR2 (germline): SGHDN, FVKESK. V shed 4 bases, J shed 7 bases, and the junction held 13 bases outside the gene matches. For the CDR3, the DNA is TGTGCCAGCAGCCGCACAACCGGGACTAGCGGGATCTATGAGCAGTACTTC. It translates to CASSRTTGTSGIYEQYF.

This clonotype was found a few times. J is TRBJ2-7 and V is TRBV6-6, with D perhaps assigned TRBD1 or TRBD2 (5 bases each). V lost 2 bases to trimming and J lost 3 bases, with 17 bases between them. The CDR3 is made up of 16 amino acids. CDR1 MNHNY and CDR2 SVGAGI come from the germline V gene (reference sequence). CDR3 amino acids: CASSYRGRISYYEQYF. The CDR3 bases are TGTGCCAGCAGTTACAGGGGACGGATATCTTACTACGAGCAGTACTTC.

This clonotype was counted only a few times. This chain uses TRBV9 with TRBJ2-7; 10 nucleotides align to TRBD2. TRBJ2-4 matches the DNA end more closely, so the J call is doubtful. Germline-derived CDR1 and CDR2 are SGDLS and YYNGEE. The CDR3 sequence is 15 residues long. CDR3: CASSPLAGVQNIQYF. The CDR3, as DNA: TGTGCCAGCAGCCCTCTAGCGGGAGTTCAAAACATTCAGTACTTC.

The chain links TRBV2 to TRBJ2-7; D is perhaps TRBD1 or TRBD2 (5 bases each). Germline assignment: CDR1 SNHLY and CDR2 FYNNEI. The CDR3 contains 18 residues. The V end lost 2 bases, the J end lost 2 bases, and 22 bases lay between the germline ends. The chain's CDR3 is CASSEKGRSPSLPYEQYF. The CDR3 nucleotides are TGTGCCAGCAGTGAAAAGGGACGGAGCCCCAGCCTCCCCTACGAGCAGTACTTC.

V usage is TRBV4-1 and J usage is TRBJ2-3, with D perhaps matching TRBD2 (6 bases). The length of the CDR3 is 15 residues. Trimming left V 1 base short and J 2 bases short, with 10 bases between. CDR1 and CDR2 from the germline V gene are MGHRA and YSYEKL. CDR3 in DNA: TGCGCCAGCAGCCAAGCTGGAGGGAACACAGATACGCAGTATTTT. Translating gives CASSQAGGNTDTQYF.

The chain joins TRBV7-2 to TRBJ1-4, with D perhaps TRBD1 (5 bases). The germline V gene has CDR1 SGHTA and CDR2 FQGNSA. Trimming took 6 bases from V and 8 from J, leaving 16 bases between them. CDR3 length: 14 residues. The CDR3 loop reads CASRAAGEGEKLFF. The CDR3 nucleotides read TGTGCCAGCAGAGCAGCGGGGGAGGGGGAAAAACTGTTTTTT.

The V and J genes are TRBV5-6 and TRBJ1-2, with TRBD1 as a possible D gene (5 bases). Trimming removed 0 bases at V and 4 bases at J, with 13 bases between. This CDR3 spans 15 amino acids. The germline V gene encodes CDR1 SGHDT and CDR2 YYEEEE. CDR3 sequence reads: CASSLETGLTYGYTF. The CDR3 DNA follows: TGTGCCAGCAGCTTGGAAACAGGTCTCACCTATGGCTACACCTTC.

This clonotype was counted once. This chain joins TRBV4-3 and TRBJ2-7; TRBD1 or TRBD2 may be the D gene (5 bases each). CDR1 is LGHNA, CDR2 YSLEER, per germline. The V gene lost 0 bases and the J gene lost 7 bases, with 19 bases spanning the gap. The CDR3 consists of 16 residues. The CDR3 bases are TGCGCCAGCAGCCAAGATGTCTGGGGGAGCTACAATGAGCAGTACTTC. Protein product: CASSQDVWGSYNEQYF.